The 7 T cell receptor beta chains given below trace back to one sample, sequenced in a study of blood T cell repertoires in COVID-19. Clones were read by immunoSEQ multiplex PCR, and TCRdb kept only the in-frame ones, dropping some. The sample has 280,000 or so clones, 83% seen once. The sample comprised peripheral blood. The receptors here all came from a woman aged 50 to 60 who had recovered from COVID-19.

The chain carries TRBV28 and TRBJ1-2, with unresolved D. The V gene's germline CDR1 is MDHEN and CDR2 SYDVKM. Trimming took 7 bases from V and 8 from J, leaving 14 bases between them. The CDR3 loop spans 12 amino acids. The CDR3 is CASTPYPGGYTF. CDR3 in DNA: TGTGCCAGCACCCCCTACCCGGGGGGCTACACCTTC.

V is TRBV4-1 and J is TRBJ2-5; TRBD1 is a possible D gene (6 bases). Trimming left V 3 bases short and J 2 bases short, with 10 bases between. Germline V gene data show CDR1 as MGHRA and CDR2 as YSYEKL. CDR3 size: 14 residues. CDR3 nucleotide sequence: TGCGCCAGCAGCCAGATGGACAGTCAAGAGACCCAGTACTTC. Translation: CASSQMDSQETQYF.

Here the CDR3 reads CASSSGQGNGYTF. For the CDR3, the DNA is TGTGCCAGCAGCTCGGGACAGGGTAATGGCTACACCTTC. The V call is TRBV7-2, the J call TRBJ1-2, with 9 bases lining up with TRBD1. Looked up from germline, CDR1 is SGHTA and CDR2 is FQGNSA. The CDR3 is 13 amino acids. V was pared by 4 bases and J by 6 bases, with 3 bases of the junction left unmatched.

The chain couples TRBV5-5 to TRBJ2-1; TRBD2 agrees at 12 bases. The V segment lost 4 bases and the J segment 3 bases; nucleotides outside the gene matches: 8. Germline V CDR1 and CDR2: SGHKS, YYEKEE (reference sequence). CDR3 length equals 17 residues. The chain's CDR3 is CASSPRGLAGDYNEQFF. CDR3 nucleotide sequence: TGTGCCAGCAGCCCCCGGGGACTAGCGGGCGACTACAATGAGCAGTTCTTC.

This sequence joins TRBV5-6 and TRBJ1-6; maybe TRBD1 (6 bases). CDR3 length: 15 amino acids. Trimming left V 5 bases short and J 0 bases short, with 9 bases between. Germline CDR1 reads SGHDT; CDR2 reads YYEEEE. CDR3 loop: CASRGGGSYNSPLHF. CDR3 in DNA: TGTGCCAGCAGGGGAGGGGGCTCCTATAATTCACCCCTCCACTTT.

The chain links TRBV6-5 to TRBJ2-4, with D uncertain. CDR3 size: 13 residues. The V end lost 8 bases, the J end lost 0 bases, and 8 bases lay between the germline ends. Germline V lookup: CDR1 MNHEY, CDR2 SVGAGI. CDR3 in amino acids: CASVGLAKNIQYF. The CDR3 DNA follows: TGTGCCAGCGTGGGCTTAGCCAAAAACATTCAGTACTTC.

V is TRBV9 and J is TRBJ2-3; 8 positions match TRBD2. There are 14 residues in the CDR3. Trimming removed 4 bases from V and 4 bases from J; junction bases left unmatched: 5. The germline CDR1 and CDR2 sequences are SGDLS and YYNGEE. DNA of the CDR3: TGTGCCAGCAGCCCCCGGGGGGGCCCAGATACGCAGTATTTT. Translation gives CASSPRGGPDTQYF. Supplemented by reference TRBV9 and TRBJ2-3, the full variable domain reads DSGVTQTPKHLITATGQRVTLRCSPRSGDLSVYWYQQSLDQGLQFLIQYYNGEERAKGNILERFSAQQFPDLHSELNLSSLELGDSALYFCASSPRGGPDTQYFGPGTRLTVL.